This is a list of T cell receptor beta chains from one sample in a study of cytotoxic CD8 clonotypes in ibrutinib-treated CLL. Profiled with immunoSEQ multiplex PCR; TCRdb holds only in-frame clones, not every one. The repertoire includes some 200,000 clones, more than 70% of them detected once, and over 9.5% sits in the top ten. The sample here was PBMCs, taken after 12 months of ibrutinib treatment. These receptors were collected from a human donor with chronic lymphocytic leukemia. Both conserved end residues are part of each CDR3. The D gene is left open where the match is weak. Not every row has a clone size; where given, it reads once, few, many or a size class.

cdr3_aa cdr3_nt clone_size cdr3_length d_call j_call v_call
CASSYTMDMSGYTF TGTGCCAGCAGTTACACCATGGACATGTCCGGCTACACCTTC - 14 - TRBJ1-2 TRBV6-5
CASSQSANSYEQYF TGTGCCAGCAGCCAGTCGGCTAATTCCTACGAGCAGTACTTC once 14 - TRBJ2-7 TRBV11-2
CASNRGTPHLEAFF TGTGCCAGCAACAGGGGAACCCCTCACTTAGAAGCTTTCTTT - 14 TRBD1 TRBJ1-1 TRBV28
CASSWSRGANTGELFF TGTGCCAGCAGCTGGAGTAGAGGAGCGAACACCGGGGAGCTGTTTTTT - 16 - TRBJ2-2 TRBV11-3
CASSVRLGTAYYGYTF TGTGCCAGCAGCGTGCGACTCGGGACAGCGTACTATGGCTACACCTTC once 16 TRBD1 TRBJ1-2 TRBV14
CASSPTLAGGEDTQYF TGTGCCAGCAGCCCCACTCTAGCGGGAGGTGAAGATACGCAGTATTTT - 16 TRBD2 TRBJ2-3 TRBV7-6
CASSYGARASGQPQHF TGTGCCAGCAGTTACGGAGCGAGGGCTAGTGGTCAGCCCCAGCATTTT - 16 - TRBJ1-5 TRBV6-6
CASSEVHGQGSPLHF TGTGCCAGCAGTGAGGTACATGGACAGGGATCACCCCTCCACTTT - 15 TRBD1 TRBJ1-6 TRBV2
CSAHPAGEHEQYF TGCAGCGCCCATCCGGCAGGGGAGCACGAGCAGTACTTC - 13 - TRBJ2-7 TRBV29-1
CASSPPGRLSGNTIYF TGTGCCAGCAGCCCCCCGGGACGCCTCTCTGGAAACACCATATATTTT once 16 - TRBJ1-3 TRBV6-6
CASRAGQGNEKLFF TGTGCCAGCAGGGCAGGGCAGGGGAATGAAAAACTGTTTTTT - 14 - TRBJ1-4 TRBV11-3
CSGIRDTEAFF TGCAGCGGGATCCGGGACACTGAAGCTTTCTTT few 11 - TRBJ1-1 TRBV29-1
CASSSGLPGNTIYF TGTGCCAGTAGTAGTGGACTCCCTGGAAACACCATATATTTT - 14 - TRBJ1-3 TRBV19
CASSYSAGASYEQYF TGTGCCAGCAGTTACTCGGCGGGGGCGTCCTACGAGCAGTACTTC - 15 - TRBJ2-7 TRBV6-5
CASSNRDRGMGSEQYF TGTGCCAGTAGTAACAGGGACAGGGGAATGGGGAGCGAGCAGTACTTC - 16 TRBD1 TRBJ2-7 TRBV19
CASSLSGNQPQHF TGTGCCAGCAGCTTGTCGGGCAATCAGCCCCAGCATTTT - 13 - TRBJ1-5 TRBV5-5
CASRAGYSYEQYF TGTGCCAGCAGGGCAGGCTACTCCTACGAGCAGTACTTC - 13 - TRBJ2-7 TRBV6-5
CASSLVGTGGQKGGYTF TGTGCCAGCAGCTTAGTCGGGACAGGGGGACAAAAGGGAGGCTACACCTTC - 17 TRBD1 TRBJ1-2 TRBV11-2
CASSLGVGNEQFF TGTGCCAGCAGCTTAGGGGTTGGAAATGAGCAGTTCTTC - 13 - TRBJ2-1 TRBV11-2
CASSLDGDKQFF TGTGCCAGCAGCTTAGATGGGGACAAGCAGTTCTTC - 12 - TRBJ2-1 TRBV11-3
CASSGTNLIEQYF TGTGCCAGCAGTGGAACCAATTTGATTGAGCAGTACTTC - 13 - TRBJ2-7 TRBV27
CASSQWASSYEQYF TGTGCCAGCAGCCAATGGGCCAGCTCCTACGAGCAGTACTTC - 14 - TRBJ2-7 TRBV14
CASSSYGSDYEQFF TGTGCCAGCAGTTCGTATGGGAGCGACTATGAGCAGTTCTTC - 14 - TRBJ2-1 TRBV27
CASRPSGGLEQYF TGTGCCAGCAGGCCCTCCGGGGGTCTGGAGCAGTACTTC few 13 - TRBJ2-7 TRBV6-5
CASSEDPYGYTF TGTGCCAGCAGTGAAGATCCCTATGGCTACACCTTC few 12 - TRBJ1-2 TRBV6-1
CASSLNSYSNQPQHF TGTGCCAGCAGTTTGAACAGTTATAGCAATCAGCCCCAGCATTTT - 15 - TRBJ1-5 TRBV28
CASSLTSGGTSTDTQYF TGCGCCAGCAGCTTGACTAGCGGGGGGACTAGCACAGATACGCAGTATTTT once 17 TRBD2 TRBJ2-3 TRBV5-1
CASRGRQGGSLNTEAFF TGCGCCAGCAGGGGGAGACAGGGTGGGTCCCTGAACACTGAAGCTTTCTTT - 17 TRBD1 TRBJ1-1 TRBV5-1
CASKGQGYEQYF TGTGCCAGCAAAGGACAGGGCTACGAGCAGTACTTC - 12 TRBD1 TRBJ2-7 TRBV6-5
CASSDSFSYEQYF TGTGCCAGCAGCGACAGTTTCTCCTACGAGCAGTACTTC - 13 - TRBJ2-7 TRBV6-5